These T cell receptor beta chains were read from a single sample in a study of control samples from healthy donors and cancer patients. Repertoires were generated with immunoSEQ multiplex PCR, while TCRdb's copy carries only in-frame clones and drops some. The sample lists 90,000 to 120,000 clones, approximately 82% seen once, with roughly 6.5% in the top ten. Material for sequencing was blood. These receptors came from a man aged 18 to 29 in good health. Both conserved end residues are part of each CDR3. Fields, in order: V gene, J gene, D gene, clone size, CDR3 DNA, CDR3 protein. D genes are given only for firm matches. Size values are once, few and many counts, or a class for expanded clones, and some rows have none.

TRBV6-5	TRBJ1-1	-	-	TGTGCCAGCAGTTACTCGGAGATACCGGGCACTGAAGCTTTCTTT	CASSYSEIPGTEAFF
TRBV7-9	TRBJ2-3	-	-	TGTGCCAGCAGCTTAGGGCGGACTAGCACAGATACGCAGTATTTT	CASSLGRTSTDTQYF
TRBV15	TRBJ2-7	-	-	TGTGCCACCAGCGCCGGAGTTGGAGGGGATGAGCAGTACTTC	CATSAGVGGDEQYF
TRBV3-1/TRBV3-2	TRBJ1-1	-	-	TGTGCCAGCAGCCAAGATCCCTCGGGCGGGATGAACACTGAAGCTTTCTTT	CASSQDPSGGMNTEAFF
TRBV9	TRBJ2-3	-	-	TGTGCCAGCAGCGTAGTGCCCAGAGATACGCAGTATTTT	CASSVVPRDTQYF
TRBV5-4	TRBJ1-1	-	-	TGTGCCAGCAGCCCCAGGGGTCAGTTCAACACTGAAGCTTTCTTT	CASSPRGQFNTEAFF
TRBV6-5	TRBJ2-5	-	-	TGTGCCAGCATGTACAGGGACCAAGAGACCCAGTACTTC	CASMYRDQETQYF
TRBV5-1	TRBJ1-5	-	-	TGCGCCAGCAGTGATTCGGGTGGCAATCAGCCCCAGCATTTT	CASSDSGGNQPQHF
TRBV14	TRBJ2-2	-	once	TGTGCCAGCAGCCTCTACTTCGGATACACCGGGGAGCTGTTTTTT	CASSLYFGYTGELFF
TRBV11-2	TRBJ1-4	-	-	TGTGCCAGCAGCTTAGTTATTAATGAAAAACTGTTTTTT	CASSLVINEKLFF
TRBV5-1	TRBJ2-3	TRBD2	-	TGCGCCAGCAGCTTGGTGCTAGCGGGGTCCACAGATACGCAGTATTTT	CASSLVLAGSTDTQYF
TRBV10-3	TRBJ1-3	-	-	TGTGCCATCAGATCCCCGTTGACCGGTGGAAACACCATATATTTT	CAIRSPLTGGNTIYF
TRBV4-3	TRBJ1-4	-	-	TGCGCCAGCAGCCCGCAGGCTCAGGAAGGTGAAAAACTGTTTTTT	CASSPQAQEGEKLFF
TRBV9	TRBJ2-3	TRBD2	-	TGTGCCAGCAGCATTTTCGCTAGCGGTGGAACAGATACGCAGTATTTT	CASSIFASGGTDTQYF
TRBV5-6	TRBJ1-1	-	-	TGTGCCAGCAGCTTGGCCGGGACACAGAACACTGAAGCTTTCTTT	CASSLAGTQNTEAFF
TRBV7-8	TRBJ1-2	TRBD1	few	TGTGCCAGCAGCTACGGACAGGGGGCGGGCTATGGCTACACCTTC	CASSYGQGAGYGYTF
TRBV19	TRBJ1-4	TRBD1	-	TGTGCCAGTGCCCAACGCTCCGGGACAGGGGGTGAAAAACTGTTTTTT	CASAQRSGTGGEKLFF
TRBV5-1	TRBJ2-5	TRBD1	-	TGCGCCAGCAGCTTGGTAGCTTACGGGACAGGGGCTCTCGAGACCCAGTACTTC	CASSLVAYGTGALETQYF
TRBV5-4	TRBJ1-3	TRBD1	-	TGTGCCAGCAGTTTGACAGGGAGCTCTGGAAACACCATATATTTT	CASSLTGSSGNTIYF
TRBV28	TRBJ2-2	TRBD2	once	TGTGCCAGCAGTTCTGAGTTGGGACCGACTAGCGCGGGATATCTGACCGGGGAGCTGTTTTTT	CASSSELGPTSAGYLTGELFF
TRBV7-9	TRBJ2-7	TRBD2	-	TGTGCCAGCAGCTTACCCCCTAGCGGGGGAATGATGGACGAGCAGTACTTC	CASSLPPSGGMMDEQYF
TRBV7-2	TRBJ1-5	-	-	TGTGCCAGCAGCTTCGGAAGCAACCAGCCCCAGCATTTT	CASSFGSNQPQHF
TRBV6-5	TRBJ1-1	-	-	TGTGCCAGCAAGGGAATGAACACTGAAGCTTTCTTT	CASKGMNTEAFF
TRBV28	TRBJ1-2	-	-	TGTGCCAGCAGTCCAGGGAGGGCAGGCAATGGCTACACCTTC	CASSPGRAGNGYTF
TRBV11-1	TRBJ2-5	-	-	TGTGCCAGCACCCAATCGACTGTCGGAAGGGAGACCCAGTACTTC	CASTQSTVGRETQYF
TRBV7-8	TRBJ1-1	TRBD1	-	TGTGCCAGCAAACAGGGGGTGAACACTGAAGCTTTCTTT	CASKQGVNTEAFF
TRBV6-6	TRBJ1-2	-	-	TGTGCCAGCAGTTCTTCAGGCTATGGCTACACCTTC	CASSSSGYGYTF
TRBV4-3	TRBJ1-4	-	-	TGCGCCAGCAGCCTACGGGACTTGGGTGAAGAAAAACTGTTTTTT	CASSLRDLGEEKLFF
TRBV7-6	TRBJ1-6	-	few	TGTGCCAGCAGCTTATTGAATGATTCACCCCTCCACTTT	CASSLLNDSPLHF